The source of this T cell receptor (beta chain) is a study of T-cell memory formation after mild COVID-19. The CDR3 totals 15 residues. Germline V CDR1 and CDR2: KGHSH, LQKENI. V was pared by 6 bases and J by 3 bases, with 18 bases between. Note on this clonotype: Its antigen is not identified.

Employing constant-segment primers, 5'RACE generated TCR alpha and TCR beta cDNA libraries bearing sample barcodes and UMIs. TCRdb recomputed calls from the 5' RACE reads with MiXCR, one row per CDR3 protein. Among 530,000 or so distinct CDR3 sequences listed, 15% to 20% were seen once. Study-wide findings and caveats: Clones that got smaller from day 15 to 85 had even CD4/CD8, while clones growing later tipped toward CD4+. Second-wave clones reaching peak frequency on day 37 lacked confirmed SARS-CoV-2 specificity.

The sequenced sample was PBMCs or a T cell subset sorted from them (not recorded which). The clonotype originates from an adult woman who had mild COVID-19 (a few samples of this study predate the infection). Cell type and time point are not known. This sequence joins TRBV18 and TRBJ2-7; possibly TRBD2 for D (6 bases). The CDR3 reads CASSLVRGGDYEQYF. CDR3 bases: TGTGCCAGCTCGCTCGTTAGGGGAGGAGACTACGAGCAGTACTTC.